This T cell receptor beta chain emerged from a study of blood T cell repertoires in COVID-19. Turning to the study itself: The analysed material was cDNA or gDNA that came from T cells, B-cell-depleted T cells, or PBMCs.

In the authors' methods: Amplification of reference gene primers provided the estimated nucleated cell counts. Profiling relied on immunoSEQ multiplex PCR, and the TCRdb table lists in-frame clones only, not all of them. The D gene and trimming were derived from the DNA, and the V and J assignments and clone size from that table. The sample holds about 310,000 clones, 75% to 90% seen once. The age range of participants was about 18 to 89 years, with residence in around 22 US areas. Assignments of participants to cohorts depended upon their own reported clinical history. Germline CDR1 is MNHEY and CDR2 is SVGEGT. V dropped 6 bases and J dropped 0 bases, with 9 bases sitting between them. The CDR3 has 14 amino acids.

The chain combines TRBV6-2 or TRBV6-3 with TRBJ1-3; D remains unclear. The sequencing sample was made of PBMCs or T cells enriched from blood (not recorded which). The receptor was derived from a woman aged 40 to 49 who had recovered from COVID-19. CDR3: CASSSPGSGNTIYF. CDR3 bases: TGTGCCAGCAGCTCCCCAGGCTCTGGAAACACCATATATTTT.